The T cell receptor (beta chain) under discussion was sequenced for a study of response to subunit inactivated influenza vaccine. General study points: Only a handful of new T cells, the authors suggested, are recruited with each seasonal influenza vaccination.

There are 16 residues in the CDR3. Trimming took 0 bases from V and 4 from J, leaving 10 bases between them. Germline CDR1 is SEHNR and CDR2 is FQNEAQ (reference sequence). TCRdb re-analysed the RT-PCR reads in MiXCR, keeping a single row per CDR3 protein. The data contain roughly 790,000 distinct CDR3 sequences, 20% to 25% of them singletons. On this clonotype: Its antigen is unknown.

The rearrangement links TRBV7-9 to TRBJ2-6; no firm D call. Sample: PBMCs from blood, taken 4 to 6 days after vaccination. The sequence derives from a man in his forties or fifties who received an inactivated influenza vaccine. The chain's CDR3 is CASSLARVWGANVLTF. The CDR3 DNA reads as TGTGCCAGCAGCTTAGCTAGGGTGTGGGGGGCCAACGTCCTGACTTTC.